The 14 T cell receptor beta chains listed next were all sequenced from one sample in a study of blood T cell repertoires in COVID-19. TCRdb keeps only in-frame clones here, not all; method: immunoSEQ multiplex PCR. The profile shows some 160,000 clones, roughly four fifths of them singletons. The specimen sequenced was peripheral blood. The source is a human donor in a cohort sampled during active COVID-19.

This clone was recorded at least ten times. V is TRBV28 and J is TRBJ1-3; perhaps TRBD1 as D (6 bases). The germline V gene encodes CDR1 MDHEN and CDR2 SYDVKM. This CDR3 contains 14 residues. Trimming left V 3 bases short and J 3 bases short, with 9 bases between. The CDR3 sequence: CASSFYRVGNTIYF. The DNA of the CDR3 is TGTGCCAGCAGTTTCTACAGGGTTGGAAACACCATATATTTT.

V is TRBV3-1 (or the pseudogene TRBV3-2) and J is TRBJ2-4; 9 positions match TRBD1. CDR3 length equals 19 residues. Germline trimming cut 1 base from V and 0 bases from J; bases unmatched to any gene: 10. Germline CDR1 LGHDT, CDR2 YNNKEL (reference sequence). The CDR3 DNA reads TGTGCCAGCAGCCAAGGTGCGACAGGGGGATTATTAGCCAAAAACATTCAGTACTTC. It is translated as CASSQGATGGLLAKNIQYF.

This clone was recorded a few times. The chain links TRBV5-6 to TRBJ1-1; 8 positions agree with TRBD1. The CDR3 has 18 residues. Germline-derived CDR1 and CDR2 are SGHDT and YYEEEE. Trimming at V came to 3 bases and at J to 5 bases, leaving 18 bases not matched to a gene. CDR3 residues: CASSWGWTGWRVGTEAFF. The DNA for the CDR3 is TGTGCCAGCAGCTGGGGCTGGACAGGGTGGCGCGTAGGTACTGAAGCTTTCTTT.

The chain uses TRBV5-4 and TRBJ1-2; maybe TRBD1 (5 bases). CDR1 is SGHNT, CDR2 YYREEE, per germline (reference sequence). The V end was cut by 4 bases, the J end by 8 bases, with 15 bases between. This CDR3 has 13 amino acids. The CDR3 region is CASSRWGEEGYTF. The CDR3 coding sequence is TGTGCCAGCAGCAGGTGGGGGGAGGAGGGCTACACCTTC.

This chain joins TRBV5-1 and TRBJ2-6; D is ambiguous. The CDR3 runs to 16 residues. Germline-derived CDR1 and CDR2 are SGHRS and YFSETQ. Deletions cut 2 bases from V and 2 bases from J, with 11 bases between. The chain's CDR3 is CASSLSTVPGANVLTF. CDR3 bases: TGCGCCAGCAGCTTAAGTACGGTGCCTGGGGCCAACGTCCTGACTTTC.

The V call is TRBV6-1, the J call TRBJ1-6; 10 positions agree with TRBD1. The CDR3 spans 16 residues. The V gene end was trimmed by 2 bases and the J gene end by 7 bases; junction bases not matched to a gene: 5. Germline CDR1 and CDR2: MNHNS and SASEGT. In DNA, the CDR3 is TGTGCCAGCAGTGAAAGGGGACAGGGGTTAAATTCACCCCTCCACTTT. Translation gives CASSERGQGLNSPLHF.

The CDR3 protein is CASSPGTGRGLETQYF. In nucleotides, the CDR3 is TGTGCCAGCAGCCCCGGGACAGGGAGGGGCTTAGAGACCCAGTACTTC. V usage is TRBV3-1 (or the pseudogene TRBV3-2) and J usage is TRBJ2-5, with 9 bases matching TRBD1. Trimming cost V 4 bases and J 4 bases; bases outside gene matches: 10. Germline-derived CDR1 and CDR2 are LGHDT and YNNKEL (reference sequence). CDR3 length: 16 amino acids.

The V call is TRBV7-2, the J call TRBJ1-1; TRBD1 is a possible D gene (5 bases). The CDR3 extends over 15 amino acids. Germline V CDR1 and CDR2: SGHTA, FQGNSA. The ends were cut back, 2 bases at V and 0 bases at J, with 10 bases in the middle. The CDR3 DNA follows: TGTGCCAGCAGCTTAAAAATGGGGCTGAACACTGAAGCTTTCTTT. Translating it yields CASSLKMGLNTEAFF.

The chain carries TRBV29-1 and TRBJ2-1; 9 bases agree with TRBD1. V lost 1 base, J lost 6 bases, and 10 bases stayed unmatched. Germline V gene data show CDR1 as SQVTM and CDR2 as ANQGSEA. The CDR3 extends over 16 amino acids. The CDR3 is CSVEGTGTGSPNEQFF. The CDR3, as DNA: TGCAGCGTTGAAGGGACCGGGACAGGGAGCCCCAATGAGCAGTTCTTC.

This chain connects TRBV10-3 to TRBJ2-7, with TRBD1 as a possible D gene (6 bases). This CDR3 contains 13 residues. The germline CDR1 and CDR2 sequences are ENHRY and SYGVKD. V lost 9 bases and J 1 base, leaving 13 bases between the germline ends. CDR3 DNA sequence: TGTGCCATGAGGGGGACCGATTCCTACGAGCAGTACTTC. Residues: CAMRGTDSYEQYF.

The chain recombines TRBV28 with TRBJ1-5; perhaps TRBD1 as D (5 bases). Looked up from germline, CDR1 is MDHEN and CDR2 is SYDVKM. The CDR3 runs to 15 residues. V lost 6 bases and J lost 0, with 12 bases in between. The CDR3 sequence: CASRRGGVSNQPQHF. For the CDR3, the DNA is TGTGCCAGCAGGCGCGGGGGGGTTAGCAATCAGCCCCAGCATTTT.

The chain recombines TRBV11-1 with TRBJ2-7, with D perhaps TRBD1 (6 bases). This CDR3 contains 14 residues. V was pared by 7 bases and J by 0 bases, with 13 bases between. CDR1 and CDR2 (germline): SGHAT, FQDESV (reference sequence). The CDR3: CASKRTDSSYEQYF. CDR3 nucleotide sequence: TGTGCCAGCAAGAGGACAGATAGCTCCTACGAGCAGTACTTC.

CDR3 region: CASSDLGQYSYEQYF. The DNA for the CDR3 is TGTGCCAGCAGTGACCTTGGACAGTATTCCTACGAGCAGTACTTC. The V call is TRBV6-1, the J call TRBJ2-7; D possibly corresponds to TRBD1 (6 bases). The V end was cut by 3 bases, the J end by 1 base, with 13 bases between. The CDR3 runs 15 residues. Germline V gene lookup returns CDR1 MNHNS and CDR2 SASEGT.

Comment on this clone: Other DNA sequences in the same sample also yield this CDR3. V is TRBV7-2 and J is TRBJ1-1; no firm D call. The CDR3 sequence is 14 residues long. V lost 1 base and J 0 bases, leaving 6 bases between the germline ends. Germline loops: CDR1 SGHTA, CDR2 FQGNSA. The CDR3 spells CASSLGQMNTEAFF. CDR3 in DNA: TGTGCCAGCAGCTTAGGGCAAATGAACACTGAAGCTTTCTTT.